This T cell receptor (beta chain) was recorded in a study of blood T cell repertoires in COVID-19 (TCRdb year 2020). Describing the broader study: ImmuneRACE Cohort 3 recovered participants were defined by two consecutive negative NP/OP PCR tests, healthcare professional clearance, or symptom resolution. Collaborator samples came from the United States, Italy and Spain and covered acute and convalescent phases of COVID-19. The prospective study material was composed of cDNA or gDNA derived from T cells, B-cell-depleted T cells, or PBMCs. Subjects who had been exposed to COVID-19, were actively infected with it, or had recovered from it provided the deeply sampled blood TCRbeta repertoires that made up the dataset. A freely available public database, intended as a resource for researchers studying the immune response to SARS-CoV-2, is where the repertoires were released. Samples came from the ongoing ImmuneRACE study (first 160 participants) plus 1,254 subjects from 6 global collaborators. A de-identified subject ID, COVID-19 status, age in years and sex were almost always included in the sample metadata. Where HLA class I and class II types were available, the types were taken from metadata supplied by the sample provider, not from assay-based typing. Beyond this particular receptor, the publication reports: Clinical and demographic metadata were provided uncurated, with the amount varying by source and participant.

TCRbeta CDR3 regions were amplified from genomic DNA using the immunoSEQ Assay, a bias-controlled multiplex PCR. For the original study's pipeline: The number of nucleated cells in each sample was estimated from the amplification of reference gene primers within the assay. To quantify the absolute abundance of each unique TCRbeta CDR3 rearrangement, sequence reads were collapsed and filtered. Productive Simpson clonality was computed per sample as the square root of Simpson's diversity index over productive rearrangements. What TCRdb holds here is the immuneACCESS table cut down to in-frame rearrangements. Part of the clones is not present; checked against another copy, under half of the missing clones reflect an unresolved V gene, and the others are unexplained. The DNA gave D and trimming, while V, J and clone size come from that table. The sample records about 170,000 clones, about 80% of which are singletons. The top ten clonotypes cover under 20% of the sample.

From the germline V gene, CDR1 is MGHRA and CDR2 is YSYEKL. The V end loses 0 bases and the J end loses 4 bases, and a stretch of 12 bases separates them. From its cysteine to its phenylalanine, the CDR3 spans 15 amino acids. Left in the record is the CDR3 DNA by itself, 45 bases read in frame from the first base. This clone was counted a few times. No cognate antigen has been identified for it. One base away there is no much larger clone; base qualities are not given. In the prospective study, participants were about 18 to 100 years old, resided in around 25 geographic areas of the United States, and were enrolled through a virtual design. In the prospective study, cohorts were assigned on the basis of participant-reported clinical history obtained from a screening survey and a study questionnaire. In the prospective study, whole blood, serum and a nasopharyngeal or oropharyngeal swab were collected from each participant by mobile phlebotomists. Participants in the prospective study had the option to provide additional blood draws and questionnaires over an approximately 2-month period. Prospective study blood samples were shipped either frozen or at room temperature before DNA extraction.

This sequence originates from a woman in her 70s in a cohort exposed to, infected with or recovered from COVID-19 (not recorded which). The sample taken for sequencing was PBMCs or T cells enriched from blood (not recorded which). The V gene is TRBV4-1 and the J gene is TRBJ1-2; the D gene is unclear. The bases read TGCGCCAGCAGCCAAGATTTCGATTACAGCTATGGCTACACCTTC. The translation is CASSQDFDYSYGYTF.